This T cell receptor (beta chain) was profiled in a study of T cell responses to AZD1222 COVID-19 vaccine. Study observations and caveats: Females outnumbered males among donors, who were mostly white British; clonal diversity was possibly underestimated.

V lost 4 bases and J 4 bases, leaving 9 bases between the germline ends. The CDR3 runs 13 residues. Sequenced by immunoSEQ multiplex PCR; TCRdb stores in-frame clones only, minus some. The repertoire has 250,000 to 300,000 clones, 94% of them found once; the top ten carry 0.5% to 0.65%. Concerning this clone: Its antigen is not identified.

The chain employs TRBV12-3 or TRBV12-4 and TRBJ2-3; no clear D. The sequences come from peripheral blood, collected 28 days after the second AZD1222 dose. This TCR derives from an adult who received the AZD1222 COVID-19 vaccine. CDR3: CASSWGGSDTQYF. Written as DNA, the CDR3 is TGTGCCAGCAGTTGGGGTGGGTCAGATACGCAGTATTTT.